The 21 T cell receptor beta chains below were found in one sample sequenced in a study of T cell repertoires in cytomegalovirus infection. TCRdb independently ran MiXCR on the reads; one entry per CDR3 protein. The sample has approximately 1,000,000 distinct CDR3 sequences; approximately 31% are singletons. Their antigens are not known. The sequencing used cultured CD8+ T cells from PBMCs, collected from culture after CMV antigen stimulation. The receptors were gathered from a human donor in good health (CMV status not recorded). Some clones in this sample may be carry-over from other donors' samples.

This clonotype turned up a few times. This chain joins TRBV12-3 or TRBV12-4 and TRBJ1-2, with TRBD1 identical over 7 bases. The CDR3 extends over 15 amino acids. The junction had 8 bases not matched to a gene; V was cut back by 2 bases and J by 5 bases. CDR3 loop: CASSLTGQEVYGYTF. CDR3 in DNA: TGTGCCAGCAGTTTAACTGGACAGGAGGTGTATGGCTACACCTTC.

This clonotype has ten or more counts. The chain's CDR3 is CASSLAYPGQGGGYTF. In DNA form, the CDR3 reads TGTGCCAGCAGCTTAGCGTACCCTGGACAGGGAGGGGGCTACACCTTC. This chain links TRBV7-8 with TRBJ1-2; 8 nucleotides agree with TRBD1. The CDR3 has 16 amino acids. Germline CDR1 reads SGHVS; CDR2 reads FQNEAQ. With 0 bases clipped from V and 8 bases from J, the junction kept 11 bases outside the gene matches.

The table lists this clonotype with many counts. The V gene is TRBV6-4, the J gene TRBJ2-2; 7 bases match TRBD1. Germline V lookup: CDR1 MRHNA, CDR2 SNTAGT. Unmatched junction bases numbered 2, after V lost 4 bases and J lost 3 bases. This CDR3 is 14 amino acids long. CDR3 protein: CASSGDSDTGELFF. CDR3 coding DNA: TGTGCCAGCAGTGGGGACAGCGACACCGGGGAGCTGTTTTTT.

This rearrangement joins TRBV7-9 to TRBJ1-1, with D perhaps matching TRBD1 (5 bases). This CDR3 region has 15 residues. V was clipped by 2 bases and J by 1 base, with 11 bases between them. The germline CDR1 and CDR2 sequences are SEHNR and FQNEAQ (reference sequence). CDR3 DNA sequence: TGTGCCAGCAGCTTAAGGGTAGGGGAGAACACTGAAGCTTTCTTT. This codes for CASSLRVGENTEAFF.

This clonotype showed up just a few times. The chain has TRBV20-1 and TRBJ2-1; possible D gene TRBD1, 7 bases. In germline, CDR1 is DFQATT, CDR2 SNEGSKA (reference sequence). Trimming took off 1 base at V and 0 bases at J, with 13 bases between the two ends. This CDR3 region has 16 residues. CDR3 protein: CSARVEGASSYNEQFF. CDR3 DNA sequence: TGCAGTGCTAGAGTGGAGGGGGCCAGCTCCTACAATGAGCAGTTCTTC.

This clonotype was seen only a few times. The CDR3 protein is CASRTDRLDHLNTEAFF. The CDR3 nucleotides read TGTGCCAGTAGAACAGACAGGCTCGACCATCTGAACACTGAAGCTTTCTTT. The rearrangement links TRBV19 to TRBJ1-1; possibly TRBD1 for D (6 bases). V lost 6 bases to trimming and J lost 0 bases, with 20 bases between them. The length of the CDR3 is 17 residues. Germline lookup yields CDR1 LNHDA and CDR2 SQIVND (reference sequence).

The rearrangement uses TRBV11-3 and TRBJ2-7; D is unresolved. The V gene's germline CDR1 is SGHNT and CDR2 YENEEA. V was clipped by 1 base and J by 1 base, with 11 bases between them. The CDR3 is made up of 15 amino acids. CDR3 nucleotides: TGTGCCAGCAGCTTAGGCCCTCCGGCGTCCTACGAGCAGTACTTC. Its protein product is CASSLGPPASYEQYF.

This clonotype was observed a few times. The chain carries TRBV6-2 or TRBV6-3 and TRBJ1-6, with 9 nucleotides matching TRBD1. Germline CDR1 MNHEY, CDR2 SVGEGT. CDR3 length: 15 residues. The ends lost 0 bases at V and 9 bases at J; junction bases unmatched: 3. The CDR3 DNA is TGTGCCAGCAGTTACTCGGGACAGGGATTTTCACCCCTCCACTTT. Translating it yields CASSYSGQGFSPLHF.

This chain joins TRBV7-2 and TRBJ1-2, with D possibly matching TRBD1 (6 bases). V lost 4 bases and J lost 1, with 13 bases in between. This CDR3 comprises 15 residues. Germline V gene lookup returns CDR1 SGHTA and CDR2 FQGNSA. Here the CDR3 DNA reads TGTGCCAGCAGCTACTTGACAGGCCATAACTATGGCTACACCTTC. It specifies CASSYLTGHNYGYTF.

The gene calls are TRBV6-1 and TRBJ2-7, with 8 nucleotides matching TRBD1. V gave up 4 bases and J gave up 2 bases; unmatched junction bases: 1. The CDR3 extends over 13 amino acids. Germline CDR1 is MNHNS and CDR2 is SASEGT. The CDR3 region is CASSGQGTYEQYV. CDR3 nucleotides: TGTGCCAGCAGTGGACAGGGGACCTACGAGCAGTACGTC.

The chain couples TRBV5-6 to TRBJ2-5; TRBD2 is a possible D gene (5 bases). Trimming pared 2 bases from V and 0 bases from J, leaving 14 bases between. Per germline, CDR1 SGHDT and CDR2 YYEEEE. The CDR3 sequence is 16 residues long. The CDR3 sequence: CASSFLGISYQETQYF. In DNA, the CDR3 is TGTGCCAGCAGCTTTCTCGGGATATCGTACCAAGAGACCCAGTACTTC.

In this sample, this clonotype turned up many times. The chain recombines TRBV7-9 with TRBJ2-1, with TRBD2 matching 12 bases. After removal of 5 bases from V and 8 bases from J, the junction contained 7 bases not matched to a gene. The germline V gene encodes CDR1 SEHNR and CDR2 FQNEAQ (reference sequence). The CDR3 is 15 residues long. CDR3 DNA sequence: TGTGCCAGCAGCCTGACTAGCGGGGGTTTGGATGAGCAGTTCTTC. Translation gives CASSLTSGGLDEQFF.

V is TRBV27 and J is TRBJ2-1; 7 nucleotides agree with TRBD1. The CDR3 covers 14 residues. Germline values: CDR1 MNHEY, CDR2 SMNVEV (reference sequence). The ends lost 2 bases at V and 5 bases at J; junction bases unmatched: 3. This chain's CDR3 is CASSLGTANNEQFF. CDR3 nucleotides: TGTGCCAGCAGTTTAGGGACAGCAAACAATGAGCAGTTCTTC.

In this sample, this clonotype turned up many times. J is TRBJ2-2 and V is TRBV7-8; unclear D gene. Germline V gene lookup returns CDR1 SGHVS and CDR2 FQNEAQ. Trimming stripped 1 base from V and 6 bases from J, with 6 bases between. This CDR3 has 13 residues. This CDR3 reads CASSLGSPGELFF. Here the CDR3 DNA reads TGTGCCAGCAGCTTAGGCAGTCCCGGGGAGCTGTTTTTT.

This clonotype was picked up many times. The chain combines TRBV12-3 or TRBV12-4 with TRBJ2-5; TRBD2 matches 11 bases. The CDR3 loop spans 17 amino acids. After removal of 3 bases from V and 2 bases from J, the junction contained 8 bases not matched to a gene. CDR3 sequence reads: CASSFTLAGGPQETQYF. The CDR3 nucleotides are TGTGCCAGCAGTTTTACCCTAGCGGGGGGTCCACAAGAGACCCAGTACTTC.

This chain links TRBV6-5 with TRBJ1-2, with D perhaps matching TRBD1 (6 bases). Germline V gives CDR1 MNHEY, CDR2 SVGAGI. Trimming left V 2 bases short and J 3 bases short, with 13 bases between. The CDR3 runs 15 residues. The CDR3: CASSYRQDFDYGYTF. The CDR3 coding sequence is TGTGCCAGCAGTTACAGACAGGATTTCGACTATGGCTACACCTTC.

This clonotype was observed a handful of times. The chain carries TRBV6-5 and TRBJ1-2, with D unclear. V shed 0 bases and J shed 8 bases, with 16 bases lying between them. Germline V gene lookup returns CDR1 MNHEY and CDR2 SVGAGI. The CDR3 runs 15 residues. The CDR3 region is CASSYSILVEVGYTF. The CDR3 DNA reads as TGTGCCAGCAGTTACTCGATACTTGTCGAGGTCGGCTACACCTTC.

The chain employs TRBV10-3 and TRBJ1-2; a possible D gene is TRBD1 (5 bases). The CDR3 runs to 11 residues. Trimming removed 10 bases at V and 8 bases at J, with 14 bases between. Germline assignment: CDR1 ENHRY and CDR2 SYGVKD. CDR3 bases: TGTGCCACCCGGGGGAGGGTCGGCTACACCTTC. Translating it yields CATRGRVGYTF.

A word on this clonotype: One base away lies a much larger clone, so this may be a sequencing read error. The chain combines TRBV6-5 with TRBJ2-3, with D tentatively TRBD1 (6 bases). V lost 5 bases, J lost 5 bases, and 14 bases lay in between. CDR1 MNHEY and CDR2 SVGAGI come from the germline V gene. The CDR3 has 14 amino acids. This CDR3 is CASSPGHGLDTQYF. The CDR3 coding sequence is TGTGCCAGCAGTCCGGGACACGGGTTAGATACGCAGTATTTT.

The chain combines TRBV4-2 with TRBJ1-1; TRBD1 matches 7 bases. This CDR3 has 14 amino acids. Losses at the gene ends were 2 bases for V and 4 bases for J; bases not matched to a gene: 4. CDR1 LGHNA and CDR2 YNFKEQ come from the germline V gene. The CDR3 DNA is TGTGCCAGCAGCCAACCCAGGGGGGCCACTGAAGCTTTCTTT. Encoded protein: CASSQPRGATEAFF.

In DNA, the CDR3 is TGTGCCAGCAGTTCTGAGGGCGCAGGGGGCAAAGATACGCAGTATTTT. Translating gives CASSSEGAGGKDTQYF. The rearrangement uses TRBV6-5 and TRBJ2-3, with 8 bases lining up with TRBD1. V was clipped by 4 bases and J by 5 bases; unmatched bases: 11. Germline-derived CDR1 and CDR2 are MNHEY and SVGAGI. This CDR3 region has 16 residues.